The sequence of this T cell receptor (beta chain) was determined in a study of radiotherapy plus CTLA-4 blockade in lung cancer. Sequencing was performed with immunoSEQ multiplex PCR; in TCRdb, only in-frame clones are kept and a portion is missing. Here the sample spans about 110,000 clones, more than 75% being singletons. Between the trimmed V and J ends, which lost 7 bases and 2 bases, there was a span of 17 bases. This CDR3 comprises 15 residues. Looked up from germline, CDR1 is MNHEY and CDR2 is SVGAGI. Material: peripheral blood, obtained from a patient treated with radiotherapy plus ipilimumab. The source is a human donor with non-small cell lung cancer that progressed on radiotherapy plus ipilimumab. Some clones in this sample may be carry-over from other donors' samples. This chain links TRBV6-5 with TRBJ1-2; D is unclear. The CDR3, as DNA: TGTGCCAGCACTAAAATTAATCATGGGAACTATGGCTACACCTTC. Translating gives CASTKINHGNYGYTF.